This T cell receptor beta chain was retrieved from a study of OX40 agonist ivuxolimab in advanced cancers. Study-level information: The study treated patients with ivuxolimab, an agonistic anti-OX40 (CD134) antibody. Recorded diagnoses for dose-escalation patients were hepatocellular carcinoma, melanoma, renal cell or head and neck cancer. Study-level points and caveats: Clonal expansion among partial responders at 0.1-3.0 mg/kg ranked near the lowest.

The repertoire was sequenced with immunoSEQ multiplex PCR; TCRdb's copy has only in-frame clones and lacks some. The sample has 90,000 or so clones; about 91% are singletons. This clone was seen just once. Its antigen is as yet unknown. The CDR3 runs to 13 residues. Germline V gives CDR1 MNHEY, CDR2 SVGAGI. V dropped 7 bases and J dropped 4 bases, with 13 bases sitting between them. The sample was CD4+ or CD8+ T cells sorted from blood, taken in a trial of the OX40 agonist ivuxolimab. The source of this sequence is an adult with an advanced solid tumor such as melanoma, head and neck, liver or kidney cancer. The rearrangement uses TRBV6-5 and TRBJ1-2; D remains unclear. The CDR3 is CASTKAGTYGYTF. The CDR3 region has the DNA TGTGCCAGCACCAAGGCAGGAACCTATGGCTACACCTTC.